This T cell receptor (beta chain) emerged from a study of cytomegalovirus exposure and HLA in healthy donors. Study results and caveats: Reportedly, diagnosis of cytomegalovirus status by the classifier showed high specificity and sensitivity. A missense variant in DCLRE1C was later tied to TCR beta V- and J-gene trimming.

CDR1 is MDHEN and CDR2 is SYDVKM in the germline V gene. Unmatched junction bases numbered 13, after V lost 4 bases and J lost 1 base. The CDR3 covers 17 residues. With regard to this clone: Its antigen is not known.

The PCR employed 60 Vbeta primers together with 13 Jbeta primers. Assay: immunoSEQ multiplex PCR; the TCRdb copy retains only in-frame clones and omits some. Altogether around 100,000 clones are present, 55% to 70% being singletons, with the ten largest covering around 2.2%. Sequencing was performed on PBMCs. This chain links TRBV28 with TRBJ2-7, with 7 bases lining up with TRBD1. The TCR sequence derives from a woman aged 30 to 39 in good health and CMV-seronegative. Written as DNA, the CDR3 is TGTGCCAGCAGTTCGAGCAAGGGACAGAGCCTTTCCTACGAGCAGTACTTC. Encoded protein: CASSSSKGQSLSYEQYF.